The text below deals with one TCR beta chain. Its antigen remains unknown. These data are taken from a study of persistence of HIV-infected CD4 T cells. Study-wide context: Multiple blood draws of up to about 200 mL, except two donors with single leukapheresis. Broader study findings: Antigen-responding cells were enriched for degenerate expanded CDR3beta sequences.

This was the immunoSEQ version 4 assay in survey mode. Genomic DNA was diluted to roughly 9.4 ng/uL, up to roughly 1 ug per sample. The table came from immunoSEQ multiplex PCR; TCRdb's copy has only in-frame clones and leaves some out. In the table there are just over 40,000 clones, roughly 74% of which are singletons. V was clipped by 5 bases and J by 2 bases; unmatched bases: 4. Germline CDR1 and CDR2: MNHEY and SMNVEV (reference sequence). The CDR3 contains 16 residues. An overlapping HIV-1 Gag peptide pool stimulated these cells at 0.75 to 1 ug/peptide/mL. Sorted nonresponding memory CD4+ T cells were CD40L-negative, CD69-negative, CD45RO-high. For approximately 17 hours, CD8-depleted PBMCs received anti-CD28/CD49d costimulation, a CD40-blocking antibody and enfuvirtide.

This clonotype originated in an adult man with HIV who was CMV-seropositive. The chain is built from TRBV27 and TRBJ2-6; 9 positions match TRBD1. The specimen comprised CD4+ T cells sorted from PBMCs after roughly 18-hour stimulation, sampled from a patient who received antiretroviral therapy. The CDR3: CASSRTGVTGANVLTF. Here the CDR3 DNA reads TGTGCCAGCAGTCGGACAGGGGTTACTGGGGCCAACGTCCTGACTTTC.